The rows below give T cell receptor beta chains drawn from one sample of a study of Ad26.COV2.S vaccination and SARS-CoV-2 variants. TCRdb keeps only in-frame clones here, not all; method: immunoSEQ multiplex PCR. The repertoire holds a few hundred thousand clones, with roughly 87% as singletons. The material sequenced was peripheral blood, taken in a trial of Ad26.COV2.S vaccine versus placebo. The receptor source for this set is a person aged 18 to 59 who received the Ad26.COV2.S COVID-19 vaccine or a placebo. Each CDR3 is given with its conserved first and last residue. D genes are given only for firm matches. Expanded clones get a size class; other rows say once, few or many, or leave the size out.

J: TRBJ2-1
size: NA
V: TRBV7-9
D: NA
length: 13
CDR3: CASSSTVGYEQFF
DNA: TGTGCCAGCAGCTCAACTGTAGGTTATGAGCAGTTCTTC

J: TRBJ2-1
size: NA
V: TRBV7-2
D: NA
length: 13
CDR3: CASSLASRGGQFF
DNA: TGTGCCAGCAGCTTAGCTTCGAGGGGTGGGCAGTTCTTC

J: TRBJ2-1
size: NA
V: TRBV9
D: NA
length: 12
CDR3: CASSPETGEQFF
DNA: TGTGCCAGCAGCCCAGAGACTGGCGAGCAGTTCTTC

J: TRBJ1-1
size: NA
V: TRBV10-3
D: NA
length: 13
CDR3: CAISELGVTEAFF
DNA: TGTGCCATCAGTGAGTTGGGAGTTACTGAAGCTTTCTTT

J: TRBJ2-7
size: NA
V: TRBV11-2
D: TRBD1
length: 14
CDR3: CASSTDGQGAEQYF
DNA: TGTGCCAGCAGCACCGACGGACAGGGGGCCGAGCAGTACTTC

J: TRBJ2-7
size: many
V: TRBV23-1
D: TRBD1
length: 13
CDR3: CASSQVDRAEQYF
DNA: TGCGCCAGCAGTCAAGTCGACAGGGCCGAGCAGTACTTC

J: TRBJ1-1
size: NA
V: TRBV24-1
D: NA
length: 16
CDR3: CATSDLSGMLGTEAFF
DNA: TGTGCCACCAGTGATTTATCTGGGATGTTGGGCACTGAAGCTTTCTTT

J: TRBJ1-2
size: NA
V: TRBV30
D: TRBD1
length: 14
CDR3: CALSRDSKNYGYTF
DNA: TGTGCCCTGTCGAGGGACAGCAAGAATTATGGCTACACCTTC

J: TRBJ2-3
size: few
V: TRBV29-1
D: NA
length: 13
CDR3: CSVQGFGTDTQYF
DNA: TGCAGCGTCCAGGGTTTCGGCACAGATACGCAGTATTTT

J: TRBJ1-4
size: NA
V: TRBV4-2
D: NA
length: 16
CDR3: CASSPRQGGTNEKLFF
DNA: TGTGCCAGCAGCCCCCGTCAAGGGGGGACTAATGAAAAACTGTTTTTT

J: TRBJ2-2
size: NA
V: TRBV5-1
D: NA
length: 16
CDR3: CASSLALATNTGELFF
DNA: TGCGCCAGCAGCTTGGCTCTAGCAACGAACACCGGGGAGCTGTTTTTT

J: TRBJ1-6
size: NA
V: TRBV3-1/TRBV3-2
D: NA
length: 17
CDR3: CASSQGGLSSYNSPLHF
DNA: TGTGCCAGCAGCCAAGGCGGACTATCCTCCTATAATTCACCCCTCCACTTT

J: TRBJ2-1
size: once
V: TRBV11-3
D: TRBD2
length: 18
CDR3: CASSLYPGTSGGLNEQFF
DNA: TGTGCCAGCAGCTTATACCCCGGCACTAGCGGGGGGCTGAATGAGCAGTTCTTC

J: TRBJ1-2
size: few
V: TRBV6-5
D: NA
length: 14
CDR3: CASTDDRRHNGYTF
DNA: TGTGCCAGCACCGACGACCGACGGCATAATGGCTACACCTTC

J: TRBJ2-1
size: NA
V: TRBV20-1
D: NA
length: 12
CDR3: CSASESRLLQFF
DNA: TGCAGTGCTAGTGAGTCTAGGCTACTTCAGTTCTTC

J: TRBJ1-2
size: NA
V: TRBV4-1
D: NA
length: 15
CDR3: CASSQGPGSKSGYTF
DNA: TGCGCCAGCAGCCAAGGTCCGGGCTCTAAATCTGGCTACACCTTC

J: TRBJ1-5
size: NA
V: TRBV29-1
D: TRBD1
length: 13
CDR3: CSVRDRDNQPQHF
DNA: TGCAGCGTCCGGGACAGGGATAATCAGCCCCAGCATTTT

J: TRBJ2-1
size: NA
V: TRBV7-9
D: NA
length: 13
CDR3: CASSPFGGDEQFF
DNA: TGTGCCAGCAGCCCCTTTGGGGGAGATGAGCAGTTCTTC

J: TRBJ1-1
size: NA
V: TRBV20-1
D: NA
length: 14
CDR3: CSASRGSVNTEAFF
DNA: TGCAGTGCTAGTAGGGGATCTGTGAACACTGAAGCTTTCTTT

J: TRBJ1-1
size: NA
V: TRBV6-5
D: NA
length: 14
CDR3: CASSQEDPNTEAFF
DNA: TGTGCCAGCAGCCAAGAGGACCCGAACACTGAAGCTTTCTTT

J: TRBJ1-5
size: few
V: TRBV15
D: NA
length: 15
CDR3: CATSRDGELDQPQHF
DNA: TGTGCCACCAGCAGAGATGGAGAGTTAGATCAGCCCCAGCATTTT

J: TRBJ2-7
size: NA
V: TRBV5-1
D: NA
length: 13
CDR3: CASSWGQGGEQYF
DNA: TGCGCCAGCAGCTGGGGTCAGGGGGGCGAGCAGTACTTC

J: TRBJ2-7
size: NA
V: TRBV19
D: NA
length: 17
CDR3: CASSLRVGHLDSYEQYF
DNA: TGTGCCAGTAGTCTTCGAGTAGGGCATCTGGACTCCTACGAGCAGTACTTC

J: TRBJ2-1
size: NA
V: TRBV24-1
D: TRBD1
length: 15
CDR3: CATSAPGTGDYEQFF
DNA: TGTGCCACCAGTGCCCCAGGGACAGGGGACTATGAGCAGTTCTTC

J: TRBJ2-7
size: NA
V: TRBV4-2
D: NA
length: 15
CDR3: CASSQELGWDYEQYF
DNA: TGTGCCAGCAGCCAAGAACTGGGATGGGACTACGAGCAGTACTTC

J: TRBJ1-6
size: NA
V: TRBV21-1
D: NA
length: 17
CDR3: CASPSSRQGQGNSPLHF
DNA: TGTGCCAGCCCGAGCAGCCGGCAGGGACAGGGTAATTCACCCCTCCACTTT

J: TRBJ1-1
size: NA
V: TRBV5-4
D: NA
length: 13
CDR3: CASSFSQNTEAFF
DNA: TGTGCCAGCAGCTTCAGCCAAAACACTGAAGCTTTCTTT